This TCR beta chain was sequenced for a study of blood T cell repertoires in COVID-19. Across the study: Samples came from the United States, Italy and Spain, spanning acute and convalescent COVID-19. In each case, the material was cDNA or gDNA derived from T cells, B-cell-depleted T cells, or PBMCs.

As processed by the authors: For nucleated cells, counts were estimated from reference gene primer amplification. The data were produced by immunoSEQ multiplex PCR, yet TCRdb's version contains in-frame clones alone and is incomplete. V, J and clone size are taken as reported in that table, and D and trimming were inferred from the DNA itself. Of around 200,000 clones in the sample, roughly 80% are singletons; the top ten hold roughly 2.6%. V was clipped by 3 bases and J by 2 bases; unmatched bases: 8. The CDR3 has 15 residues. In germline, CDR1 is DFQATT, CDR2 SNEGSKA (reference sequence). Source material: peripheral blood. The chain recombines TRBV20-1 with TRBJ2-3, with 7 positions matching TRBD1. This TCR derives from a human donor with acute or convalescent COVID-19. The donor label of this sample is uncertain. This CDR3 is CSASSGTESTDTQYF. The CDR3 DNA is TGCAGTGCTAGTTCAGGGACAGAGTCCACAGATACGCAGTATTTT.